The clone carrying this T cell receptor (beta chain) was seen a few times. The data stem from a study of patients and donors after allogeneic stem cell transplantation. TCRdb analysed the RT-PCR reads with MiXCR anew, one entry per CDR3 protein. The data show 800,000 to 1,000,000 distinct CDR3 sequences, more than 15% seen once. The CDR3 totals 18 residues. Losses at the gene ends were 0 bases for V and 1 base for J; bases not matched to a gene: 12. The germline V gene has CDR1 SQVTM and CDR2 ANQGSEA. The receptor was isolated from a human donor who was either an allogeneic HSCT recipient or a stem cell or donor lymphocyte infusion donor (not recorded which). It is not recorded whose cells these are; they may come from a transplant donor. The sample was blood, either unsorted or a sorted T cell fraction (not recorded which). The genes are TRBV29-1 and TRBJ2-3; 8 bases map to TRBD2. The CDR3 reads CSVEEQREHKGGTDTQYF. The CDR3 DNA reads TGCAGCGTTGAAGAACAGCGGGAGCATAAGGGGGGCACAGATACGCAGTATTTT.